This TCR beta chain was sequenced in a study of blood T cells in healthy people across ages. General study points: It was held that diversity estimates obtained from one million T cells represented underestimates.

A second PCR of about 6 to 11 cycles used a sample-barcoded 5' primer and a J-beta primer mix. Researchers report that each sample yielded at least 2.5 million CDR3-containing paired-end reads. MiXCR, applied by TCRdb to the 5' RACE reads, yields one record per CDR3 protein. The sample consists of hundreds of thousands of distinct CDR3 sequences, about 24% of them appearing once. Per sample, a minimum of 6 million PBMCs were isolated. The amount of total RNA extracted per sample was at least 6 micrograms. Regarding this clonotype: Its target is not known.

V dropped 0 bases and J dropped 1 base, with 6 bases sitting between them. The CDR3 contains 14 residues. Germline V gene data show CDR1 as MNHEY and CDR2 as SMNVEV (reference sequence). The receptor was derived from a man in his 70s in good health. The rearrangement links TRBV27 to TRBJ1-2; D gene unclear. What was sequenced was blood. CDR3 sequence reads: CASSLSVFNYGYTF. CDR3 nucleotide sequence: TGTGCCAGCAGTTTATCGGTATTTAACTATGGCTACACCTTC.